Listed here are 27 T cell receptor beta chains from one sample, sequenced in a study of CD8+ T cells in alopecia areata. Documented treatment: oral pan-JAK inhibitor, 5-10 mg twice daily. Extracted RNA was reverse transcribed into cDNA, the sequencing template. Sequenced by immunoSEQ multiplex PCR; TCRdb stores in-frame clones only, minus some. The sample lists 100,000 to 150,000 clones; 61% were seen once. The input for sequencing was CD4+ T cells sorted from blood, taken at week 4, from a patient treated with tofacitinib. The source is a human donor with alopecia areata.

The chain carries TRBV10-3 and TRBJ1-3; no firm D call. Germline-derived CDR1 and CDR2 are ENHRY and SYGVKD. With 3 bases removed from V and 4 bases from J, the gap between germline ends came to 7 bases. The CDR3 is 13 residues long. Written as DNA, the CDR3 is TGTGCCATCAGTGACGGACCGGGAAACACCATATATTTT. Protein: CAISDGPGNTIYF.

This clone was observed a single time. This chain joins TRBV30 and TRBJ1-5, with 10 bases aligning to TRBD1. There are 13 residues in the CDR3. Germline V gives CDR1 GTSNPN, CDR2 SVGIG (reference sequence). V was clipped by 5 bases and J by 7 bases; unmatched bases: 5. CDR3 loop: CAWAGTGDQPQHF. The CDR3 nucleotides are TGTGCCTGGGCCGGGACAGGGGACCAGCCCCAGCATTTT.

Here the CDR3 reads CAWASSFYEQYF. CDR3 coding DNA: TGTGCCTGGGCTAGCAGCTTCTACGAGCAGTACTTC. The chain combines TRBV30 with TRBJ2-7; possibly TRBD2 for D (5 bases). Looked up from germline, CDR1 is GTSNPN and CDR2 is SVGIG (reference sequence). The V and J ends lost 5 bases and 3 bases respectively, with 11 bases between them. This CDR3 is 12 amino acids long.

The rearrangement links TRBV29-1 to TRBJ2-1; 9 nucleotides align to TRBD1. Unmatched junction bases numbered 11, after V lost 7 bases and J lost 4 bases. CDR1 SQVTM and CDR2 ANQGSEA come from the germline V gene. The CDR3 length is 15 residues. The chain's CDR3 is CSAREGQGGYNEQFF. The CDR3 coding sequence is TGCAGCGCACGCGAGGGACAGGGAGGTTACAATGAGCAGTTCTTC.

Written as DNA, the CDR3 is TGTGCCTGGGGCAGGGGGAATGAGCAGTTCTTC. The encoded protein is CAWGRGNEQFF. This chain links TRBV30 with TRBJ2-1; the match to TRBD1 covers 7 bases. CDR3 length: 11 amino acids. From germline, CDR1 is GTSNPN and CDR2 SVGIG (reference sequence). V shed 5 bases, J shed 7 bases, and the junction held 2 bases outside the gene matches.

V and J are TRBV30 and TRBJ2-4; 7 bases are shared with TRBD2. The V segment lost 4 bases and the J segment 9 bases; nucleotides outside the gene matches: 12. Looked up from germline, CDR1 is GTSNPN and CDR2 is SVGIG (reference sequence). The CDR3 covers 14 residues. CDR3 sequence: CAWNRDRLAGIQYF. In DNA, the CDR3 is TGTGCCTGGAATAGAGACAGACTAGCAGGCATTCAGTACTTC.

The V and J genes are TRBV7-3 and TRBJ2-1, with TRBD1 matching over 7 bases. Germline CDR1 is SGHTA and CDR2 is FQGTGA. The CDR3 length is 13 residues. J was trimmed by 8 bases and V by 5 bases; bases with no gene match: 6. The CDR3 loop reads CASSVNRGYEQFF. CDR3 bases: TGTGCCAGCAGCGTAAACAGGGGCTATGAGCAGTTCTTC.

The J gene is TRBJ2-1, the V gene TRBV30; 10 nucleotides align to TRBD2. V was pared by 3 bases and J by 7 bases, with 12 bases of the junction left unmatched. Germline V gene data show CDR1 as GTSNPN and CDR2 as SVGIG (reference sequence). This CDR3 region has 16 residues. The CDR3 region is CAWSALLAGVANEQFF. The CDR3 bases are TGTGCCTGGAGCGCGCTTCTAGCGGGAGTGGCGAATGAGCAGTTCTTC.

The rearrangement uses TRBV29-1 and TRBJ1-1, with TRBD1 matching 10 bases. The CDR3 loop spans 13 amino acids. V lost 6 bases to trimming and J lost 8 bases; unmatched junction nucleotides: 9. The germline gives CDR1 SQVTM, CDR2 ANQGSEA. The CDR3 protein is CSVWDRGHREAFF. CDR3 DNA sequence: TGCAGCGTCTGGGACAGGGGACACAGAGAAGCTTTCTTT. Using reference TRBV29-1 and TRBJ1-1 for the parts outside the CDR3, the full variable domain is SAVISQKPSRDICQRGTSLTIQCQVDSQVTMMFWYRQQPGQSLTLIATANQGSEATYESGFVIDKFPISRPNLTFSTLTVSNMSPEDSSIYLCSVWDRGHREAFFGQGTRLTVV.

This rearrangement joins TRBV5-1 to TRBJ1-5, with 7 bases lining up with TRBD1. Germline CDR1 reads SGHRS; CDR2 reads YFSETQ. The CDR3 has 15 amino acids. With 3 bases clipped from V and 4 bases from J, the junction kept 7 bases outside the gene matches. The CDR3 reads CASSWDSPFNQPQHF. The CDR3 DNA reads as TGCGCCAGCAGCTGGGACAGTCCCTTTAATCAGCCCCAGCATTTT.

In this sample, this clone turned up once. This sequence joins TRBV29-1 and TRBJ2-1; 10 nucleotides match TRBD2. J lost 10 bases, V lost 0 bases, and 9 bases had no gene match. Germline CDR1 is SQVTM and CDR2 is ANQGSEA. The CDR3 loop spans 15 amino acids. CDR3: CSVEEGLAFTGEQFF. For the CDR3, the DNA is TGCAGCGTTGAAGAGGGACTAGCGTTTACAGGGGAGCAGTTCTTC.

In its sample, this clone was seen a few times. The J gene is TRBJ1-2, the V gene TRBV5-4, with TRBD1 identical over 7 bases. This CDR3 spans 15 amino acids. Germline loops: CDR1 SGHNT, CDR2 YYREEE (reference sequence). The J segment lost 1 base and the V segment lost 2 bases, leaving 5 bases of the junction unmatched. CDR3: CASSFRGMDNYGYTF. CDR3 DNA sequence: TGTGCCAGCAGCTTCAGGGGGATGGATAACTATGGCTACACCTTC.

This clone was counted once. One junction end disagrees with the germline gene, perhaps due to a read error. The DNA of the CDR3 is TGTGCCAGCAGCTTAGCGCCCGAGACGCTGGACACCGGGGAACTGTTTTTT. Its translation is CASSLAPETLDTGELFF. The chain couples TRBV7-3 to TRBJ2-2; possibly TRBD1 or TRBD2 for D (5 bases each). Germline V gives CDR1 SGHTA, CDR2 FQGTGA. The CDR3 runs to 17 residues.

The V gene is TRBV7-2, the J gene TRBJ1-5; a weak D match, TRBD1 (5 bases). V dropped 0 bases and J dropped 1 base, with 7 bases sitting between them. The CDR3 totals 15 residues. Germline V gives CDR1 SGHTA, CDR2 FQGNSA. The CDR3 sequence is CASSLARGSNQPQHF. The DNA for the CDR3 is TGTGCCAGCAGCTTAGCGCGGGGGAGCAATCAGCCCCAGCATTTT.

The chain joins TRBV7-3 to TRBJ1-6; perhaps TRBD1 as D (5 bases). V was shortened by 0 bases and J by 10 bases, with 13 bases between the two germline ends. This CDR3 has 15 amino acids. Per the germline V gene, CDR1 is SGHTA and CDR2 is FQGTGA. CDR3 bases: TGTGCCAGCAGCTTAACTGGGGGAGAAGAATCACCCCTCCACTTT. It codes for CASSLTGGEESPLHF.

This chain links TRBV6-5 with TRBJ2-1, with no clear D. The CDR3 totals 15 residues. Between the trimmed V and J ends, which lost 0 bases and 2 bases, there was a span of 8 bases. Germline CDR1 is MNHEY and CDR2 is SVGAGI. The CDR3 nucleotides are TGTGCCAGCAGTTACTCTTATGAAGCCTACAATGAGCAGTTCTTC. Protein sequence: CASSYSYEAYNEQFF.

This clone was counted a few times. The chain is built from TRBV5-1 and TRBJ2-1, with TRBD2 identical over 7 bases. The CDR3 sequence is 12 residues long. The ends lost 4 bases at V and 10 bases at J; junction bases unmatched: 5. Per the germline V gene, CDR1 is SGHRS and CDR2 is YFSETQ. The CDR3 reads CASSTRGEEQFF. The CDR3 DNA reads as TGCGCCAGCAGCACCCGGGGGGAGGAGCAGTTCTTC.

This clone occurred a few times. The V and J genes are TRBV9 and TRBJ2-1; D gene unclear. The CDR3 runs to 14 residues. V was clipped by 0 bases and J by 4 bases, with 8 bases between them. Germline-derived CDR1 and CDR2 are SGDLS and YYNGEE. As DNA, the CDR3 is TGTGCCAGCAGCGTAGGAAGCAGGTACAATGAGCAGTTCTTC. Translating it yields CASSVGSRYNEQFF. The complete variable domain, with remaining parts taken from reference TRBV9 and TRBJ2-1, reads DSGVTQTPKHLITATGQRVTLRCSPRSGDLSVYWYQQSLDQGLQFLIQYYNGEERAKGNILERFSAQQFPDLHSELNLSSLELGDSALYFCASSVGSRYNEQFFGPGTRLTVL.

The J gene is TRBJ2-2, the V gene TRBV7-9; TRBD2 might be the D (6 bases). The V and J ends lost 5 bases and 5 bases respectively, with 18 bases between them. CDR3 length equals 16 residues. Looked up from germline, CDR1 is SEHNR and CDR2 is FQNEAQ (reference sequence). The CDR3 DNA is TGTGCCAGCAGCGAAACGGGGCTAGCGCCAACCGGGGAGCTGTTTTTT. Its protein product is CASSETGLAPTGELFF.

This chain uses TRBV7-2 with TRBJ2-2; 7 bases map to TRBD2. The CDR3 has 16 amino acids. The ends lost 1 base at V and 1 base at J; junction bases unmatched: 3. Looked up from germline, CDR1 is SGHTA and CDR2 is FQGNSA. DNA of the CDR3: TGTGCCAGCAGCTTAGGGATAGCGGGGAACACCGGGGAGCTGTTTTTT. Amino acids: CASSLGIAGNTGELFF.

The chain carries TRBV7-9 and TRBJ2-7; TRBD1 is a possible D gene (6 bases). The germline V gene has CDR1 SEHNR and CDR2 FQNEAQ (reference sequence). The CDR3 covers 15 residues. Trimming cost V 5 bases and J 2 bases, with 16 bases left between them. CDR3 sequence: CASSPGAGRAYEQYF. The CDR3 coding sequence is TGTGCCAGCAGCCCAGGGGCCGGACGAGCCTACGAGCAGTACTTC. The full variable domain, its missing parts supplied by reference TRBV7-9 and TRBJ2-7, is DTGVSQNPRHKITKRGQNVTFRCDPISEHNRLYWYRQTLGQGPEFLTYFQNEAQLEKSRLLSDRFSAERPKGSFSTLEIQRTEQGDSAMYLCASSPGAGRAYEQYFGPGTRLTVT.

The V and J genes are TRBV9 and TRBJ2-5, with 9 nucleotides matching TRBD2. This CDR3 region has 14 residues. CDR1 is SGDLS and CDR2 is YYNGEE in the germline V gene. The ends lost 0 bases at V and 3 bases at J; junction bases unmatched: 0. This chain's CDR3 is CASSVGLAEETQYF. CDR3 DNA sequence: TGTGCCAGCAGCGTAGGACTAGCGGAAGAGACCCAGTACTTC.

The chain employs TRBV27 and TRBJ2-5; 8 positions match TRBD2. The DNA end is more similar to TRBJ2-7, so the J call may be wrong. This CDR3 has 15 residues. Germline CDR1 reads MNHEY; CDR2 reads SMNVEV (reference sequence). CDR3 region: CASSLVSGNHYEQYF. CDR3 DNA: TGTGCCAGCAGTTTAGTTAGCGGGAACCACTACGAGCAGTACTTC.

The rearrangement uses TRBV5-1 and TRBJ1-1, with D perhaps matching TRBD1 (5 bases). V lost 4 bases and J 0 bases, leaving 19 bases between the germline ends. The germline CDR1 and CDR2 sequences are SGHRS and YFSETQ. This CDR3 is built from 17 residues. The CDR3 spells CASSATPNSGMNTEAFF. CDR3 DNA: TGCGCCAGCAGCGCCACCCCTAATTCAGGGATGAACACTGAAGCTTTCTTT.

This chain links TRBV10-3 with TRBJ1-5; 8 bases map to TRBD1. Germline CDR1 ENHRY, CDR2 SYGVKD. V was pared by 3 bases and J by 10 bases, with 2 bases of the junction left unmatched. This CDR3 has 12 amino acids. CDR3 in amino acids: CAISDGQGPQHF. The CDR3 coding sequence is TGTGCCATCAGTGACGGACAGGGACCCCAGCATTTT.

The rearrangement uses TRBV11-2 and TRBJ2-1; a weak D match, TRBD1 (6 bases). The CDR3 totals 13 residues. The V end lost 6 bases, the J end lost 8 bases, and 14 bases lay between the germline ends. Germline-derived CDR1 and CDR2 are SGHAT and FQNNGV. The CDR3 here is CASSLNRVYEQFF. The CDR3 nucleotides read TGTGCCAGCAGTCTTAACAGGGTCTATGAGCAGTTCTTC.

This chain links TRBV7-2 with TRBJ2-7; the D is unclear. CDR1 and CDR2 from the germline V gene are SGHTA and FQGNSA. Deletions cut 5 bases from V and 3 bases from J, with 5 bases between. The CDR3 runs to 11 residues. This chain's CDR3 is CASSQYYEQYF. The CDR3 DNA sequence: TGTGCCAGCAGCCAATACTACGAGCAGTACTTC.